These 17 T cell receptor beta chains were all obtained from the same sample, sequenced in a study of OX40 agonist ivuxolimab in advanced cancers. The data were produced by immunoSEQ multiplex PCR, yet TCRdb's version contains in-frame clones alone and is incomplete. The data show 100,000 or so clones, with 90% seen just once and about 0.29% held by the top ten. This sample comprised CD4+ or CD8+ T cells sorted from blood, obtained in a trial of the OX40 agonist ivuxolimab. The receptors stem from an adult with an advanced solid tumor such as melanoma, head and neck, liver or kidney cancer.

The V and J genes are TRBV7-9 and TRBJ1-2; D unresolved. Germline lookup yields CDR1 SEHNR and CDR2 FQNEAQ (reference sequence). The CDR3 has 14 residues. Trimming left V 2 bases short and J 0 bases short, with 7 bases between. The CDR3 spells CASSLITANYGYTF. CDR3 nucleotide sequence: TGTGCCAGCAGCTTAATTACGGCTAACTATGGCTACACCTTC.

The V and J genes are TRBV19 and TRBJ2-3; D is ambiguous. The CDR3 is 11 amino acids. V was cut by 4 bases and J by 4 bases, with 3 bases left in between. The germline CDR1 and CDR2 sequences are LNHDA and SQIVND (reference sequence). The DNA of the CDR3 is TGTGCCAGTAGTAGTGCAGATACGCAGTATTTT. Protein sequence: CASSSADTQYF. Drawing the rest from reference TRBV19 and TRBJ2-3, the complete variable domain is DGGITQSPKYLFRKEGQNVTLSCEQNLNHDAMYWYRQDPGQGLRLIYYSQIVNDFQKGDIAEGYSVSREKKESFPLTVTSAQKNPTAFYLCASSSADTQYFGPGTRLTVL.

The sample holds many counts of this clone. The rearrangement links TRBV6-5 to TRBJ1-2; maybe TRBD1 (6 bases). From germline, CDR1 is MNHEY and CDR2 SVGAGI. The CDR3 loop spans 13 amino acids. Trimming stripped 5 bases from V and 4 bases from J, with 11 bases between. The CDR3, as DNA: TGTGCCAGCAGTCAACAGGGTCGCTATGGCTACACCTTC. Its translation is CASSQQGRYGYTF.

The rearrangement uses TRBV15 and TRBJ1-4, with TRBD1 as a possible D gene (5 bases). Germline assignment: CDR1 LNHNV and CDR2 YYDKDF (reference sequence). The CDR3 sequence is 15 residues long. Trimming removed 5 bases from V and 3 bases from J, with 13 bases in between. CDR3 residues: CATSLQRDANEKLFF. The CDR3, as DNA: TGTGCCACCAGCCTTCAGAGGGACGCTAATGAAAAACTGTTTTTT.

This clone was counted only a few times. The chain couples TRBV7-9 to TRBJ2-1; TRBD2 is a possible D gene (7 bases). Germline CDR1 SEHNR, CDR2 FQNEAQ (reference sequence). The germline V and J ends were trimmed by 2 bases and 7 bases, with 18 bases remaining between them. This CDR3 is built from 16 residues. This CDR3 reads CASSLTGAGQGNEQFF. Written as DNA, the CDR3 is TGTGCCAGCAGCTTAACGGGAGCGGGACAAGGGAATGAGCAGTTCTTC.

The CDR3 bases are TGTGCCAGCAGCTTGGCGCCGGGGACTGGAAACACCATATATTTT. Its protein product is CASSLAPGTGNTIYF. The rearrangement links TRBV5-4 to TRBJ1-3, with D hard to call. This CDR3 spans 15 amino acids. Trimming left V 0 bases short and J 2 bases short, with 9 bases between. Germline values: CDR1 SGHNT, CDR2 YYREEE (reference sequence).

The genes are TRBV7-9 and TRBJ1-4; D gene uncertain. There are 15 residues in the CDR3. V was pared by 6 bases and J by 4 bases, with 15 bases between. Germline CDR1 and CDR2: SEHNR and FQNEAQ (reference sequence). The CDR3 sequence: CASSEAARFNEKLFF. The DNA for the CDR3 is TGTGCCAGCAGTGAGGCCGCCAGATTTAATGAAAAACTGTTTTTT.

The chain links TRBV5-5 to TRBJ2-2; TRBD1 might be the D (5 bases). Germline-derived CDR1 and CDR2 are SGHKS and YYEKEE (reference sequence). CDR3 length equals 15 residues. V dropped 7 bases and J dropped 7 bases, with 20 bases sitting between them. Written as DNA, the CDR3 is TGTGCCAGCGTCCCCAGGGAAGGTTTCGGCGGGGAGCTGTTTTTT. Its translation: CASVPREGFGGELFF.

The CDR3 sequence is CASRGDRGSTDTQYF. As DNA, the CDR3 is TGCGCCAGCAGGGGGGACAGGGGCAGCACAGATACGCAGTATTTT. The chain couples TRBV5-1 to TRBJ2-3; 10 bases are a match to TRBD1. Germline CDR1 and CDR2: SGHRS and YFSETQ. The CDR3 consists of 15 residues. The J segment lost 0 bases and the V segment lost 5 bases, leaving 3 bases of the junction unmatched.

In DNA form, the CDR3 reads TGTGCCAGCAGACGACGGTACAGCTCTGGGGCCAACGTCCTGACTTTC. It codes for CASRRRYSSGANVLTF. The chain combines TRBV7-2 with TRBJ2-6, with no clear D. CDR1 SGHTA and CDR2 FQGNSA come from the germline V gene. Trimming took 6 bases from V and 0 from J, leaving 12 bases between them. The CDR3 contains 16 residues.

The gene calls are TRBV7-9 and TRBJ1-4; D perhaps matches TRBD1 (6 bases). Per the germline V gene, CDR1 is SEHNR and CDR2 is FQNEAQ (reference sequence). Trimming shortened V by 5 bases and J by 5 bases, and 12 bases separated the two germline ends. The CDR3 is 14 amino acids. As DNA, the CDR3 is TGTGCCAGCAGCGCCGGGGGCGGGAATGAAAAACTGTTTTTT. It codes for CASSAGGGNEKLFF.

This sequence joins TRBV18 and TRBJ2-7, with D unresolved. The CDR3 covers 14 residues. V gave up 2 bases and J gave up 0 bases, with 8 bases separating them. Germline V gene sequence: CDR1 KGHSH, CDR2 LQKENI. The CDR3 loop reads CASSPARSSYEQYF. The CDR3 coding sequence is TGTGCCAGCTCACCAGCTCGGTCCTCCTACGAGCAGTACTTC.

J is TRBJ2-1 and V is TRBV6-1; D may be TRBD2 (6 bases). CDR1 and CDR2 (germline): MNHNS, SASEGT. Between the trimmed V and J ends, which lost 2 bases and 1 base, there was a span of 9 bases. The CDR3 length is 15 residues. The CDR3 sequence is CASSEWRDSYNEQFF. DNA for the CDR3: TGTGCCAGCAGTGAATGGCGGGATTCCTACAATGAGCAGTTCTTC.

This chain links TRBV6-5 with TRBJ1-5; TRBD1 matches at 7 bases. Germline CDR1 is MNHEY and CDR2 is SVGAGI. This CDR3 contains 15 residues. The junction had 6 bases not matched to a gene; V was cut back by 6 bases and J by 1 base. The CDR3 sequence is CASSPDRASNQPQHF. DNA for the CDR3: TGTGCCAGCAGCCCCGACAGGGCGAGCAATCAGCCCCAGCATTTT.

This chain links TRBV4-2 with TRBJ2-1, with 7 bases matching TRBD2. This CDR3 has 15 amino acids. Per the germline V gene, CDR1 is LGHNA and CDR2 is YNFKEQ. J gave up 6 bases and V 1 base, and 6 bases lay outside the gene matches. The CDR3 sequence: CASSQAASGGNEQFF. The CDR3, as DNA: TGTGCCAGCAGCCAAGCGGCTAGCGGAGGCAATGAGCAGTTCTTC.

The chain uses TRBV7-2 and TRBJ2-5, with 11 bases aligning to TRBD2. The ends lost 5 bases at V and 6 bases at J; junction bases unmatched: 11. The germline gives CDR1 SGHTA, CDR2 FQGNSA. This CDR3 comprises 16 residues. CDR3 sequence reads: CASSANLAGGFQTQYF. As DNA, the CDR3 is TGTGCCAGCAGCGCCAATCTAGCGGGAGGATTCCAGACCCAGTACTTC.

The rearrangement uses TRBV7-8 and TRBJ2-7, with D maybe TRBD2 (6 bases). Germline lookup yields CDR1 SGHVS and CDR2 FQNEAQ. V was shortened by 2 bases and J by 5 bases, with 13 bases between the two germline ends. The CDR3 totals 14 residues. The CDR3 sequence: CASSLSLGGNEQYF. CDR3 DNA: TGTGCCAGCAGCTTATCTCTGGGAGGTAACGAGCAGTACTTC.